This T cell receptor (beta chain) was obtained from a study of blood T cell repertoires in COVID-19. Whole-study context: Samples of COVID-19 (acute and convalescent) were obtained from the United States, Italy and Spain. PBMCs, B-cell-depleted T cells, or T cells were the source of the cDNA or gDNA that made up the material.

In the original processing: Amplification from reference gene primers served as the basis for estimated nucleated cell counts. Sequenced by immunoSEQ multiplex PCR; TCRdb stores in-frame clones only, minus some. For V, J and clone size, that table is used; D and trimming come from the DNA. Found here are roughly 200,000 clones, 80% to 85% of them singletons; the top ten hold about 6.7%. The CDR3 is 15 residues long. V was pared by 4 bases and J by 3 bases, with 7 bases of the junction left unmatched. Germline loops: CDR1 SGHDT, CDR2 YYEEEE. Seattle enrolled patients during active infection and tracked them longitudinally.

Sample: peripheral blood. This chain joins TRBV5-6 and TRBJ2-7; 10 positions agree with TRBD1. The receptor was derived from a woman aged 40 to 50 with COVID-19, enrolled during active disease. The CDR3 protein is CASSLSGTGDYEQYF. Written as DNA, the CDR3 is TGTGCCAGCAGCCTTAGTGGGACAGGGGACTACGAGCAGTACTTC.